The 22 T cell receptor beta chains below come from one sample, sequenced in a study of blood T cell repertoires in COVID-19. Measured with immunoSEQ multiplex PCR; TCRdb has only the in-frame clones, and not every one. The sample includes some 80,000 clones, about 79% of them seen just once. What was sequenced was peripheral blood. The origin of the receptors is a human donor in a cohort sampled during active COVID-19.

This chain connects TRBV5-1 to TRBJ2-1; D might be TRBD1 (6 bases). Germline lookup yields CDR1 SGHRS and CDR2 YFSETQ. The CDR3 runs 15 residues. V was trimmed by 1 base and J by 4 bases, leaving 12 bases between them. Here the CDR3 reads CASSLYYREYNEQFF. For the CDR3, the DNA is TGCGCCAGCAGCTTGTATTACAGGGAATACAATGAGCAGTTCTTC.

This clone was counted a single time. The chain is built from TRBV14 and TRBJ2-3, with D tentatively TRBD1 (6 bases). V lost 4 bases to trimming and J lost 0 bases, with 14 bases between them. The CDR3 is made up of 16 amino acids. In germline, CDR1 is SGHDN, CDR2 FVKESK. DNA of the CDR3: TGTGCCAGCAGCCTCCAGTGGGGGCTAAGCACAGATACGCAGTATTTT. Its translation is CASSLQWGLSTDTQYF.

J is TRBJ2-5 and V is TRBV3-1 (or the pseudogene TRBV3-2); 13 bases are a match to TRBD2. Germline V gene data show CDR1 as LGHDT and CDR2 as YNNKEL (reference sequence). The ends lost 0 bases at V and 7 bases at J; junction bases unmatched: 11. CDR3 length equals 18 residues. The CDR3 bases are TGTGCCAGCAGCCAAGATGCCGGGACTAGCGGGACCCGGGGGACCCAGTACTTC. This translates into CASSQDAGTSGTRGTQYF.

This sequence joins TRBV7-6 and TRBJ2-7; 7 bases agree with TRBD2. Per germline, CDR1 SGHVS and CDR2 FNYEAQ. V lost 5 bases to trimming and J lost 3 bases; unmatched junction nucleotides: 10. The CDR3 has 15 residues. In DNA, the CDR3 is TGTGCCAGCAGCCAAGGGGAGATAGCGGGCTACGAGCAGTACTTC. This sequence encodes CASSQGEIAGYEQYF.

The table lists this clone with a few counts. The chain employs TRBV27 and TRBJ1-6; TRBD1 agrees at 9 bases. This CDR3 comprises 16 residues. Germline V gene sequence: CDR1 MNHEY, CDR2 SMNVEV (reference sequence). Trimming cost V 2 bases and J 6 bases; bases outside gene matches: 5. In DNA, the CDR3 is TGTGCCAGCAGTTTACCGGGGACAGGGTTTAATTCACCCCTCCACTTT. Translation: CASSLPGTGFNSPLHF.

This clone was seen a few times. The CDR3 DNA is TGTGCCAGCAGCCCTGGGACTTCCTACGAGCAGTACTTC. Translating gives CASSPGTSYEQYF. The chain joins TRBV3-1 (or the pseudogene TRBV3-2) to TRBJ2-7; tentative D call: TRBD2 (6 bases). The CDR3 runs to 13 residues. Germline V gene lookup returns CDR1 LGHDT and CDR2 YNNKEL (reference sequence). Trimming left V 4 bases short and J 1 base short, with 8 bases between.

The chain employs TRBV7-2 and TRBJ1-5; no definite D call. The CDR3 is 15 amino acids. Deletions cut 4 bases from V and 6 bases from J, with 16 bases between. Germline V gives CDR1 SGHTA, CDR2 FQGNSA. CDR3 residues: CASSSTGMAIQPQHF. CDR3 DNA: TGTGCCAGCAGCTCGACCGGGATGGCCATTCAGCCCCAGCATTTT.

The chain employs TRBV6-1 and TRBJ1-1, with D tentatively TRBD1 (5 bases). Looked up from germline, CDR1 is MNHNS and CDR2 is SASEGT. Trimming took off 2 bases at V and 3 bases at J, with 22 bases between the two ends. The CDR3 contains 18 residues. CDR3 sequence: CASSEMWWGAGTDTEAFF. The DNA for the CDR3 is TGTGCCAGCAGTGAAATGTGGTGGGGCGCGGGAACGGACACTGAAGCTTTCTTT.

This clone was found many times. For the CDR3, the DNA is TGTGCCAGCAAGGTAGGACTTGGCTCTAATCAGCCCCAGCATTTT. Residues: CASKVGLGSNQPQHF. This chain uses TRBV6-6 with TRBJ1-5; unclear D gene. V dropped 7 bases and J dropped 4 bases, with 17 bases sitting between them. The germline gives CDR1 MNHNY, CDR2 SVGAGI (reference sequence). The CDR3 totals 15 residues.

Regarding this clone: The sample has other DNA sequences that encode this CDR3 too. The genes are TRBV4-1 and TRBJ1-5; TRBD1 matches at 7 bases. The V gene's germline CDR1 is MGHRA and CDR2 YSYEKL. Trimming cost V 4 bases and J 1 base; bases outside gene matches: 1. The CDR3 sequence is 14 residues long. The CDR3 DNA reads as TGCGCCAGCAGCCCACAGGGGAGCAATCAGCCCCAGCATTTT. Its translation is CASSPQGSNQPQHF.

The rearrangement uses TRBV6-5 and TRBJ1-6; D is perhaps TRBD1 (5 bases). Germline lookup yields CDR1 MNHEY and CDR2 SVGAGI. V lost 6 bases, J lost 5 bases, and 14 bases lay in between. The CDR3 is 15 amino acids. The CDR3 DNA sequence: TGTGCCAGCAGCGTCAGGGCCCTAAATAATTCACCCCTCCACTTT. Translated, it gives CASSVRALNNSPLHF.

J is TRBJ2-1 and V is TRBV4-2; D might be TRBD2 (6 bases). Per the germline V gene, CDR1 is LGHNA and CDR2 is YNFKEQ. The CDR3 has 16 amino acids. Trimming took 4 bases from V and 0 from J, leaving 13 bases between them. Written as DNA, the CDR3 is TGTGCCAGCAGCCCCGAGGGAGGTCTCTCCTACAATGAGCAGTTCTTC. This encodes CASSPEGGLSYNEQFF.

The CDR3 DNA reads TGTGCCAGCAGCATGCTGACAGGGTCGGCGCAAGAGACCCAGTACTTC. Translating gives CASSMLTGSAQETQYF. This sequence joins TRBV9 and TRBJ2-5, with 7 nucleotides matching TRBD1. Trimming removed 4 bases from V and 2 bases from J; junction bases left unmatched: 11. Germline V gives CDR1 SGDLS, CDR2 YYNGEE. The CDR3 is 16 amino acids.

This sequence joins TRBV6-2 or TRBV6-3 and TRBJ2-5; D may be TRBD1 (6 bases). The CDR3 is made up of 14 amino acids. Trimming shortened V by 5 bases and J by 1 base, and 11 bases separated the two germline ends. Germline CDR1 is MNHEY and CDR2 is SVGEGT. This CDR3 is CASSPRQAQETQYF. The CDR3, as DNA: TGTGCCAGCAGTCCCAGACAGGCCCAAGAGACCCAGTACTTC.

The CDR3 loop is CASSVGGGTSTDTQYF. The CDR3 bases are TGTGCCAGCAGCGTGGGCGGGGGGACTAGCACAGATACGCAGTATTTT. The J gene is TRBJ2-3, the V gene TRBV9, with 8 bases identical to TRBD2. The CDR3 extends over 16 amino acids. Per germline, CDR1 SGDLS and CDR2 YYNGEE. J gave up 0 bases and V 2 bases, and 5 bases lay outside the gene matches.

The CDR3 is CAILIDGELFF. CDR3 bases: TGTGCCATCCTAATAGACGGGGAGCTGTTTTTT. The chain combines TRBV19 with TRBJ2-2; D ambiguous. The CDR3 runs 11 residues. Germline values: CDR1 LNHDA, CDR2 SQIVND (reference sequence). V dropped 10 bases and J dropped 7 bases, with 10 bases sitting between them.

V and J are TRBV7-2 and TRBJ2-3, with TRBD2 matching over 9 bases. The CDR3 length is 16 residues. Looked up from germline, CDR1 is SGHTA and CDR2 is FQGNSA. J lost 7 bases, V lost 3 bases, and 11 bases had no gene match. The CDR3 DNA reads as TGTGCCAGCAGCTTTCCCGGCGGGGGGGCCAGGAATACGCAGTATTTT. Its protein product is CASSFPGGGARNTQYF.

The chain links TRBV7-9 to TRBJ2-1; 8 bases are shared with TRBD1. Germline CDR1 is SEHNR and CDR2 is FQNEAQ (reference sequence). This CDR3 spans 16 amino acids. J lost 0 bases, V lost 4 bases, and 5 bases had no gene match. The chain's CDR3 is CASSYGGTGSYNEQFF. CDR3 sequence (DNA): TGTGCCAGCAGCTATGGGGGGACAGGCTCCTACAATGAGCAGTTCTTC.

The chain couples TRBV6-2 or TRBV6-3 to TRBJ2-7; D is ambiguous. CDR1 MNHEY and CDR2 SVGEGT come from the germline V gene. The CDR3 is 11 amino acids. The V end was cut by 2 bases, the J end by 4 bases, with 3 bases between. CDR3 DNA: TGTGCCAGCAGTTACCCTTACGAGCAGTACTTC. This sequence encodes CASSYPYEQYF.

This clone has only one observation. The chain carries TRBV6-4 and TRBJ2-2; 8 bases are shared with TRBD2. There are 16 residues in the CDR3. Germline V gene data show CDR1 as MRHNA and CDR2 as SNTAGT. V shed 5 bases and J 1 base; nucleotides not matched to a gene: 6. The CDR3 DNA is TGTGCCAGCAGTCCTCGGGGGGGGCGGAACACCGGGGAGCTGTTTTTT. This gives the protein CASSPRGGRNTGELFF.

V is TRBV29-1 and J is TRBJ1-1; D not resolved. CDR3 length equals 12 residues. CDR1 and CDR2 (germline): SQVTM, ANQGSEA. The V and J ends lost 7 bases and 5 bases respectively, with 14 bases between them. CDR3 DNA: TGCAGCGCTCTAACAGCGGGGACTGAAGCTTTCTTT. It codes for CSALTAGTEAFF.

The rearrangement links TRBV7-8 to TRBJ1-2, with D maybe TRBD1 (6 bases). The V gene's germline CDR1 is SGHVS and CDR2 FQNEAQ. CDR3 length: 16 amino acids. The germline V and J ends were trimmed by 5 bases and 2 bases, with 18 bases remaining between them. CDR3 nucleotides: TGTGCCAGCAGCCCCCGCGGGGGGCGGATGAACTATGGCTACACCTTC. The encoded protein is CASSPRGGRMNYGYTF.